Listed below are T cell receptor beta chains from one sample, sequenced in a study of PD-L1 blockade in urothelial cancer. The data were produced by immunoSEQ multiplex PCR, yet TCRdb's version contains in-frame clones alone and is incomplete. The sample lists about 38,000 clones; about 85% were seen once. Sequencing used PBMCs, obtained around atezolizumab (anti-PD-L1) treatment. Source of these receptors: an older man with urothelial cancer. CDR3s include the opening cysteine and the closing phenylalanine or tryptophan. The D gene is left open where the match is weak. Size values are once, few and many counts, or a class for expanded clones, and some rows have none.

d_call: TRBD1; j_call: TRBJ2-1; v_call: TRBV5-4; clone_size: NA; cdr3_aa: CASSWAGTGQRNEQFF; cdr3_nt: TGTGCCAGCAGCTGGGCCGGGACAGGGCAACGTAATGAGCAGTTCTTC
d_call: TRBD1; j_call: TRBJ2-5; v_call: TRBV7-2; clone_size: NA; cdr3_aa: CASSLTRGPETQYF; cdr3_nt: TGTGCCAGCAGCTTAACCAGGGGGCCGGAGACCCAGTACTTC
d_call: NA; j_call: TRBJ2-7; v_call: TRBV5-1; clone_size: NA; cdr3_aa: CASSSGGGTYEQYF; cdr3_nt: TGCGCCAGCAGCTCCGGTGGGGGGACCTACGAGCAGTACTTC
d_call: TRBD2; j_call: TRBJ2-7; v_call: TRBV2; clone_size: NA; cdr3_aa: CASSEERESEQYF; cdr3_nt: TGTGCCAGCAGTGAGGAGCGGGAGAGCGAGCAGTACTTC
d_call: NA; j_call: TRBJ2-5; v_call: TRBV15; clone_size: NA; cdr3_aa: CATSRDRGQETQYF; cdr3_nt: TGTGCCACCAGCAGAGATAGGGGTCAAGAGACCCAGTACTTC
d_call: TRBD2; j_call: TRBJ2-6; v_call: TRBV7-9; clone_size: NA; cdr3_aa: CASSQGGGPGANVLTF; cdr3_nt: TGTGCCAGCAGCCAGGGCGGGGGGCCTGGGGCCAACGTCCTGACTTTC
d_call: NA; j_call: TRBJ2-2; v_call: TRBV6-5; clone_size: NA; cdr3_aa: CASSYKAARNTGELFF; cdr3_nt: TGTGCCAGCAGTTACAAGGCGGCGAGAAACACCGGGGAGCTGTTTTTT
d_call: NA; j_call: TRBJ2-1; v_call: TRBV27; clone_size: NA; cdr3_aa: CASSADGAFKGFEQFF; cdr3_nt: TGTGCCAGCAGTGCGGACGGCGCCTTTAAGGGGTTTGAGCAGTTCTTC
d_call: TRBD1; j_call: TRBJ2-7; v_call: TRBV6-6; clone_size: NA; cdr3_aa: CASSYQGAAGQYF; cdr3_nt: TGTGCCAGCAGTTACCAGGGGGCGGCGGGACAGTACTTC
d_call: NA; j_call: TRBJ2-6; v_call: TRBV18; clone_size: once; cdr3_aa: CASSPDKYVQGANVLTF; cdr3_nt: TGTGCCAGCTCACCAGACAAATATGTTCAGGGGGCCAACGTCCTGACTTTC
d_call: NA; j_call: TRBJ1-2; v_call: TRBV5-5; clone_size: NA; cdr3_aa: CASSTPSTGTNYGYTF; cdr3_nt: TGTGCCAGCAGCACACCGTCCACCGGGACAAATTATGGCTACACCTTC
d_call: NA; j_call: TRBJ2-5; v_call: TRBV7-9; clone_size: NA; cdr3_aa: CASSLASRSQETQYF; cdr3_nt: TGTGCCAGCAGCTTAGCAAGCCGGTCCCAAGAGACCCAGTACTTC
d_call: NA; j_call: TRBJ1-3; v_call: TRBV9; clone_size: NA; cdr3_aa: CASSPPGSSGNTIYF; cdr3_nt: TGTGCCAGCAGCCCTCCGGGGTCCTCTGGAAACACCATATATTTT
d_call: NA; j_call: TRBJ2-7; v_call: TRBV20-1; clone_size: few; cdr3_aa: CSATSGEQYF; cdr3_nt: TGCAGTGCTACGTCGGGTGAGCAGTACTTC
d_call: NA; j_call: TRBJ1-3; v_call: TRBV6-1; clone_size: NA; cdr3_aa: CASSVRESSGNTIYF; cdr3_nt: TGTGCCAGCAGTGTCAGGGAAAGCTCTGGAAACACCATATATTTT
d_call: TRBD2; j_call: TRBJ2-2; v_call: TRBV19; clone_size: NA; cdr3_aa: CASSGGGRLAGVDTGELFF; cdr3_nt: TGTGCCAGTAGTGGGGGTGGGAGACTAGCGGGAGTGGACACCGGGGAGCTGTTTTTT
d_call: NA; j_call: TRBJ1-1; v_call: TRBV12-5; clone_size: NA; cdr3_aa: CASGLVPSINSNTEAFF; cdr3_nt: TGTGCTAGTGGTTTGGTACCCTCAATCAACTCGAACACTGAAGCTTTCTTT
d_call: NA; j_call: TRBJ1-2; v_call: TRBV27; clone_size: NA; cdr3_aa: CASSLSRGAGYGYTF; cdr3_nt: TGTGCCAGCAGTTTATCGCGGGGGGCGGGGTATGGCTACACCTTC
d_call: NA; j_call: TRBJ2-1; v_call: TRBV10-3; clone_size: NA; cdr3_aa: CAISERGSSYNEQFF; cdr3_nt: TGTGCCATCAGTGAGCGGGGGAGCTCCTACAATGAGCAGTTCTTC
d_call: TRBD1; j_call: TRBJ2-7; v_call: TRBV27; clone_size: few; cdr3_aa: CASSLPDRGRDKSVHYEQYF; cdr3_nt: TGTGCCAGCAGTTTACCCGACAGGGGGCGAGATAAATCAGTCCACTACGAGCAGTACTTC
d_call: TRBD1; j_call: TRBJ2-2; v_call: TRBV5-1; clone_size: NA; cdr3_aa: CASSLDGTALNTGELFF; cdr3_nt: TGCGCCAGCAGCTTGGATGGGACAGCGCTGAACACCGGGGAGCTGTTTTTT
d_call: NA; j_call: TRBJ2-1; v_call: TRBV21-1; clone_size: NA; cdr3_aa: CASSKGYSLRWLAIYNEQFF; cdr3_nt: TGTGCCAGCAGCAAAGGTTATAGCCTTCGTTGGCTAGCTATCTACAATGAGCAGTTCTTC
d_call: TRBD1; j_call: TRBJ2-3; v_call: TRBV18; clone_size: NA; cdr3_aa: CASSGTGYQDTQYF; cdr3_nt: TGTGCCAGCTCCGGGACAGGGTATCAAGATACGCAGTATTTT
d_call: NA; j_call: TRBJ2-3; v_call: TRBV29-1; clone_size: NA; cdr3_aa: CSVETGTDTQYF; cdr3_nt: TGCAGCGTTGAAACGGGCACAGATACGCAGTATTTT
d_call: TRBD2; j_call: TRBJ2-5; v_call: TRBV5-6; clone_size: NA; cdr3_aa: CASSSPLRTSAQYF; cdr3_nt: TGTGCCAGCAGCTCCCCGCTCAGGACTAGCGCCCAGTACTTC
d_call: TRBD1; j_call: TRBJ2-7; v_call: TRBV5-1; clone_size: NA; cdr3_aa: CASSLNQGAGEQYF; cdr3_nt: TGCGCCAGCAGCTTGAATCAGGGGGCAGGGGAGCAGTACTTC
d_call: NA; j_call: TRBJ1-2; v_call: TRBV6-1; clone_size: NA; cdr3_aa: CASSEATVLNYGYTF; cdr3_nt: TGTGCCAGCAGTGAAGCAACAGTTCTAAACTATGGCTACACCTTC
d_call: TRBD1; j_call: TRBJ2-3; v_call: TRBV7-2; clone_size: NA; cdr3_aa: CASSVDRSLPDTQYF; cdr3_nt: TGTGCCAGCAGCGTGGACAGGTCCCTGCCAGATACGCAGTATTTT
d_call: NA; j_call: TRBJ1-1; v_call: TRBV19; clone_size: NA; cdr3_aa: CATWSEIRSTEAFF; cdr3_nt: TGTGCCACCTGGTCCGAAATCCGGAGCACTGAAGCTTTCTTT
d_call: NA; j_call: TRBJ2-7; v_call: TRBV4-1; clone_size: NA; cdr3_aa: CASSQRLTYEQYF; cdr3_nt: TGCGCCAGCAGCCAGAGGCTTACCTACGAGCAGTACTTC
d_call: NA; j_call: TRBJ2-1; v_call: TRBV19; clone_size: NA; cdr3_aa: CASSGPPGYEQFF; cdr3_nt: TGTGCCAGTAGTGGTCCCCCAGGATATGAGCAGTTCTTC
d_call: TRBD2; j_call: TRBJ2-7; v_call: TRBV2; clone_size: NA; cdr3_aa: CASNMRLAGEQYF; cdr3_nt: TGTGCCAGCAATATGAGACTAGCGGGAGAGCAGTACTTC
d_call: NA; j_call: TRBJ2-7; v_call: TRBV5-1; clone_size: NA; cdr3_aa: CASTLAAGVYEQYF; cdr3_nt: TGCGCCAGCACCCTTGCGGCCGGGGTCTACGAGCAGTACTTC
d_call: NA; j_call: TRBJ1-1; v_call: TRBV30; clone_size: many; cdr3_aa: CAWILRPGGEAFF; cdr3_nt: TGTGCCTGGATATTGAGGCCGGGGGGCGAAGCTTTCTTT
d_call: NA; j_call: TRBJ1-2; v_call: TRBV19; clone_size: NA; cdr3_aa: CASIQGLNYGYTF; cdr3_nt: TGTGCCAGTATTCAGGGGCTTAACTATGGCTACACCTTC
d_call: TRBD1; j_call: TRBJ2-5; v_call: TRBV9; clone_size: NA; cdr3_aa: CASSPGTRGLETQYF; cdr3_nt: TGTGCCAGCAGCCCGGGGACCAGGGGGTTGGAGACCCAGTACTTC
d_call: NA; j_call: TRBJ2-2; v_call: TRBV7-9; clone_size: NA; cdr3_aa: CASSLGQVTGELFF; cdr3_nt: TGTGCCAGCAGCTTAGGGCAGGTCACCGGGGAGCTGTTTTTT
d_call: TRBD1; j_call: TRBJ1-5; v_call: TRBV18; clone_size: NA; cdr3_aa: CASSGTGSNQPQHF; cdr3_nt: TGTGCCAGCTCCGGGACAGGGAGTAATCAGCCCCAGCATTTT
d_call: TRBD2; j_call: TRBJ2-7; v_call: TRBV2; clone_size: NA; cdr3_aa: CASSADGGTAYEQYF; cdr3_nt: TGTGCCAGCAGTGCGGACGGGGGGACTGCCTACGAGCAGTACTTC
d_call: NA; j_call: TRBJ2-1; v_call: TRBV13; clone_size: NA; cdr3_aa: CASSLGAGQAYNEQFF; cdr3_nt: TGTGCCAGCAGCTTAGGAGCGGGACAGGCCTACAATGAGCAGTTCTTC
d_call: TRBD1; j_call: TRBJ2-3; v_call: TRBV19; clone_size: NA; cdr3_aa: CASSRGTGGRDTQYF; cdr3_nt: TGTGCCAGTAGTAGGGGGACAGGGGGCCGAGATACGCAGTATTTT
d_call: NA; j_call: TRBJ2-1; v_call: TRBV5-1; clone_size: NA; cdr3_aa: CASSLVAEIYNEQFF; cdr3_nt: TGCGCCAGCAGCTTGGTTGCAGAAATCTACAATGAGCAGTTCTTC
d_call: TRBD1; j_call: TRBJ1-2; v_call: TRBV11-2; clone_size: few; cdr3_aa: CASSPTDRVDGYTF; cdr3_nt: TGTGCCAGCAGCCCGACAGACAGGGTTGATGGCTACACCTTC
d_call: TRBD2; j_call: TRBJ2-3; v_call: TRBV5-1; clone_size: NA; cdr3_aa: CASSSATTSGRADTQYF; cdr3_nt: TGCGCCAGCAGCTCCGCTACGACTAGCGGGAGGGCGGATACGCAGTATTTT
d_call: NA; j_call: TRBJ2-3; v_call: TRBV6-5; clone_size: NA; cdr3_aa: CASKGSASTDTQYF; cdr3_nt: TGTGCCAGCAAAGGGAGTGCTAGCACAGATACGCAGTATTTT
d_call: TRBD1; j_call: TRBJ2-2; v_call: TRBV27; clone_size: once; cdr3_aa: CASSPHRGNTGELFF; cdr3_nt: TGTGCCAGCAGTCCCCACAGGGGAAACACCGGGGAGCTGTTTTTT
d_call: NA; j_call: TRBJ1-4; v_call: TRBV7-9; clone_size: NA; cdr3_aa: CASSAGGPTNEKLFF; cdr3_nt: TGTGCCAGCAGCGCCGGGGGGCCTACTAATGAAAAACTGTTTTTT
d_call: TRBD1; j_call: TRBJ1-2; v_call: TRBV28; clone_size: NA; cdr3_aa: CASSYQGAVRYGYTF; cdr3_nt: TGTGCCAGCAGTTATCAGGGGGCGGTTAGGTATGGCTACACCTTC
d_call: TRBD2; j_call: TRBJ2-3; v_call: TRBV5-1; clone_size: NA; cdr3_aa: CASSAGGPTGADTQYF; cdr3_nt: TGCGCCAGCTCGGCGGGAGGGCCGACGGGCGCAGATACGCAGTATTTT
d_call: TRBD1; j_call: TRBJ1-4; v_call: TRBV5-1; clone_size: NA; cdr3_aa: CASSIPQGTTNEKLFF; cdr3_nt: TGCGCCAGCAGCATACCACAGGGGACAACTAATGAAAAACTGTTTTTT
d_call: NA; j_call: TRBJ2-5; v_call: TRBV5-6; clone_size: NA; cdr3_aa: CASSLGPPGGRETQYF; cdr3_nt: TGTGCCAGCAGCCTGGGCCCCCCCGGGGGGCGAGAGACCCAGTACTTC
d_call: NA; j_call: TRBJ2-3; v_call: TRBV5-6; clone_size: once; cdr3_aa: CASSPGHGTDTQYF; cdr3_nt: TGTGCCAGCAGCCCAGGACACGGCACAGATACGCAGTATTTT